Presented here are 13 T cell receptor beta chains from one specimen sequenced in a study of blood T cell repertoires in COVID-19. Repertoires were generated with immunoSEQ multiplex PCR, while TCRdb's copy carries only in-frame clones and drops some. The data hold tens of thousands of clones, with 80% to 90% observed a single time. Input material: PBMCs or T cells enriched from blood (not recorded which). Receptor source: a woman between 45 and 65 years old with acute COVID-19.

The rearrangement joins TRBV5-4 to TRBJ2-1; TRBD2 matches 7 bases. V was pared by 4 bases and J by 7 bases, with 14 bases of the junction left unmatched. The germline gives CDR1 SGHNT, CDR2 YYREEE (reference sequence). The CDR3 length is 16 residues. The CDR3: CASSVRGSGGTNEQFF. The CDR3 region has the DNA TGTGCCAGCAGCGTACGCGGGAGTGGGGGAACTAATGAGCAGTTCTTC.

The chain uses TRBV7-2 and TRBJ2-3; 11 bases map to TRBD2. From germline, CDR1 is SGHTA and CDR2 FQGNSA. J was trimmed by 1 base and V by 5 bases; bases with no gene match: 2. The CDR3 spans 15 residues. DNA for the CDR3: TGTGCCAGCAGCATACTAGCGGGAGGCACAGATACGCAGTATTTT. Protein product: CASSILAGGTDTQYF. Complete variable domain (other parts from reference TRBV7-2 and TRBJ2-3): GAGVSQSPSNKVTEKGKDVELRCDPISGHTALYWYRQSLGQGLEFLIYFQGNSAPDKSGLPSDRFSAERTGGSVSTLTIQRTQQEDSAVYLCASSILAGGTDTQYFGPGTRLTVL.

This chain's CDR3 is CASSLVRRETQYF. Here the CDR3 DNA reads TGTGCCAGCAGCTTAGTCAGGAGGGAGACCCAGTACTTC. V gene TRBV11-2 combines with J gene TRBJ2-5; possible D gene TRBD2, 5 bases. Germline values: CDR1 SGHAT, CDR2 FQNNGV. This CDR3 contains 13 residues. Trimming left V 1 base short and J 5 bases short, with 8 bases between.

DNA for the CDR3: TGCGCCAGCAGCGCCGGGACAGGGGATCTGGGAGAGCAGTACTTC. Translation gives CASSAGTGDLGEQYF. This chain connects TRBV5-1 to TRBJ2-7; 10 bases line up with TRBD1. The CDR3 is 15 residues long. CDR1 is SGHRS and CDR2 is YFSETQ in the germline V gene. Trimming removed 4 bases from V and 7 bases from J; junction bases left unmatched: 11.

V usage is TRBV21-1 and J usage is TRBJ1-4; the table's D call of TRBD1 was not tested on the DNA. TRBV21-1 is an annotated pseudogene. This CDR3 is 14 amino acids long. CDR3 sequence reads: CASSETGFGEKLFF. The CDR3 bases are TGTGCCAGCAGCGAGACAGGGTTTGGCGAAAAACTGTTTTTT.

The chain carries TRBV12-3 or TRBV12-4 and TRBJ1-3; D might be TRBD1 (6 bases). This CDR3 spans 13 amino acids. The V and J ends lost 10 bases and 2 bases respectively, with 12 bases between them. For the CDR3, the DNA is TGTGCCAACCGACCAGGGGCTGGAAACACCATATATTTT. This codes for CANRPGAGNTIYF.

This chain joins TRBV29-1 and TRBJ2-1, with 8 bases matching TRBD1. Germline assignment: CDR1 SQVTM and CDR2 ANQGSEA. The CDR3 is 15 residues long. V trimming: 7 bases; J trimming: 1 base; junction bases outside the gene matches: 9. CDR3 loop: CSARDQGASYNEQFF. The CDR3 DNA is TGCAGCGCTAGGGATCAGGGGGCATCCTACAATGAGCAGTTCTTC.

This clone appeared a single time. The V and J genes are TRBV5-1 and TRBJ1-4, with TRBD1 identical over 8 bases. Per germline, CDR1 SGHRS and CDR2 YFSETQ. The CDR3 spans 15 residues. J gave up 4 bases and V 5 bases, and 7 bases lay outside the gene matches. The CDR3 coding sequence is TGCGCCAGCAGTTCCCGACAGGGGTATAATGAAAAACTGTTTTTT. Translation gives CASSSRQGYNEKLFF.

The chain carries TRBV19 and TRBJ2-1; TRBD2 matches 7 bases. The ends lost 4 bases at V and 3 bases at J; junction bases unmatched: 0. This CDR3 is built from 13 residues. In germline, CDR1 is LNHDA, CDR2 SQIVND (reference sequence). CDR3 residues: CASSSGSYNEQFF. CDR3 nucleotides: TGTGCCAGTAGTAGCGGGAGCTACAATGAGCAGTTCTTC.

The table lists this clone with a few counts. V and J are TRBV28 and TRBJ1-2; D is possibly TRBD1 (5 bases). The CDR3 covers 13 residues. Germline assignment: CDR1 MDHEN and CDR2 SYDVKM. Trimming stripped 10 bases from V and 0 bases from J, with 12 bases between. The CDR3 DNA reads TGTGCCACCCCAGACAGATCTAACTATGGCTACACCTTC. Encoded protein: CATPDRSNYGYTF.

The chain links TRBV2 to TRBJ1-1; D gene unclear. V was clipped by 1 base and J by 5 bases, with 8 bases between them. CDR1 is SNHLY, CDR2 FYNNEI, per germline. The CDR3 sequence is 13 residues long. The CDR3 DNA sequence: TGTGCCAGCAGTGAAGACCCTAGAACTGAAGCTTTCTTT. This encodes CASSEDPRTEAFF.

This sequence joins TRBV7-2 and TRBJ2-7; 7 nucleotides match TRBD2. This CDR3 is 14 amino acids long. V was pared by 3 bases and J by 2 bases, with 4 bases of the junction left unmatched. Germline values: CDR1 SGHTA, CDR2 FQGNSA. This chain's CDR3 is CASSFKAGPYEQYF. The CDR3 region has the DNA TGTGCCAGCAGCTTTAAAGCGGGGCCCTACGAGCAGTACTTC.

The genes are TRBV6-5 and TRBJ1-2; D gene uncertain. The CDR3 is 14 residues long. Germline V gene data show CDR1 as MNHEY and CDR2 as SVGAGI. The germline V and J ends were trimmed by 2 bases and 4 bases, with 11 bases remaining between them. The CDR3 DNA follows: TGTGCCAGCAGTTACACCGGCGGGATCTATGGCTACACCTTC. Translating it yields CASSYTGGIYGYTF.